This T cell receptor beta chain originates from a study of blood T cell repertoires in COVID-19. Study in general: Acute and convalescent COVID-19 specimens originated in the United States, Italy and Spain. From T cells, B-cell-depleted T cells, or PBMCs came the material, which was cDNA or gDNA.

Seattle enrolled patients during active infection and tracked them longitudinally. In the authors' methods: Reference gene primers were amplified, and this amplification served to estimate nucleated cell counts. The repertoire was sequenced with immunoSEQ multiplex PCR; TCRdb's copy has only in-frame clones and lacks some. V and J calls and clone size follow that table, whereas D and trimming were derived from the DNA. The data contain approximately 500,000 clones, approximately 88% of them seen just once; the ten biggest clones take up less than 9%. Trimming removed 1 base from V and 3 bases from J, with 13 bases in between. Germline V gene data show CDR1 as LNHDA and CDR2 as SQIVND (reference sequence). CDR3 length: 16 amino acids. This clone showed up just once.

The specimen was peripheral blood. This chain uses TRBV19 with TRBJ1-5, with a possible D match to TRBD1 (5 bases). The receptor comes from a woman aged 45-60 years with COVID-19, enrolled during active disease. The CDR3 protein is CASSIVGRGSNQPQHF. The CDR3 region has the DNA TGTGCCAGTAGTATAGTGGGAAGGGGATCCAATCAGCCCCAGCATTTT.